This T cell receptor beta chain was profiled in a study of blood T cell repertoires in COVID-19. Sequencing was performed with immunoSEQ multiplex PCR; in TCRdb, only in-frame clones are kept and a portion is missing. The data show approximately 200,000 clones, roughly nine tenths seen once. V was pared by 2 bases and J by 8 bases, with 5 bases of the junction left unmatched. This CDR3 is 15 amino acids long. Germline loops: CDR1 KGHSH, CDR2 LQKENI. This clonotype was sampled from a woman in her fifties or sixties with acute or convalescent COVID-19. This chain connects TRBV18 to TRBJ1-6; 8 bases align to TRBD1. Material for sequencing was peripheral blood. The chain's CDR3 is CASSPGQGLYSPLHF. The CDR3, as DNA: TGTGCCAGCTCACCAGGACAGGGACTTTATTCACCCCTCCACTTT.